The 27 T cell receptor beta chains listed next were all sequenced from one sample in a study of tumor-infiltrating lymphocytes in primary liver carcinoma. A constant-region primer served to make TCR beta cDNA from roughly 500 ng total RNA. ARM-PCR, slightly modified, supplied the TCR beta libraries through three nested multiplex PCR rounds. It was with TRBV1-TRBV30 forward primers and a C-beta reverse primer that the first two PCR rounds were run, at around 11 cycles each. TCRdb analysed the multiplex PCR reads with MiXCR anew, one entry per CDR3 protein. The data contain fewer than 250,000 distinct CDR3 sequences, around four fifths of them singletons. The source material, about 17-31 mg of unsorted bulk tissue, was used to co-extract RNA and DNA. Sample: tumor tissue from primary liver carcinoma. The origin of the receptors is a man aged 35-49 years with primary liver carcinoma and hepatitis B virus infection.

Concerning this clonotype itself: Germline is not matched at one junction end, which may reflect a read error. This chain uses TRBV11-3 with TRBJ1-5; D is undetermined. CDR3 length: 15 residues. Germline V CDR1 and CDR2: SGHNT, YENEEA. CDR3 amino acids: CASSLHLRVAQRQHF. CDR3 nucleotide sequence: TGTGCCAGCAGCTTACATCTGAGGGTGGCTCAGCGCCAGCATTTT.

Notes on this clonotype: Germline and junction disagree at one end, which may indicate a read error. The V and J genes are TRBV6-5 and TRBJ2-3, with TRBD2 matching over 13 bases. Germline V CDR1 and CDR2: MNHEY, SVGAGI. The CDR3 sequence is 15 residues long. DNA for the CDR3: TGTGCTAGCAACCCGGGACTAGCGGGAACAGTTACGCAGTATTTT. Translation gives CASNPGLAGTVTQYF.

On this clonotype: An end of the junction does not agree with germline; a read error may underlie this. The rearrangement joins TRBV30 to TRBJ2-4; D might be TRBD2 (5 bases). CDR1 GTSNPN and CDR2 SVGIG come from the germline V gene (reference sequence). The CDR3 covers 15 residues. The CDR3 reads CVWERPPGAKNIQYF. The CDR3, as DNA: TGTGTCTGGGAGAGGCCTCCGGGAGCCAAAAACATTCAGTACTTC.

This rearrangement joins TRBV6-1 to TRBJ2-5; the D gene is possibly TRBD2 (5 bases). CDR1 is MNHNS and CDR2 is SASEGT in the germline V gene. The CDR3 has 15 amino acids. V was trimmed by 6 bases and J by 1 base, leaving 15 bases between them. The CDR3 loop is CASRSGSDFQETQYF. DNA for the CDR3: TGTGCCAGCAGGTCAGGATCGGACTTCCAAGAGACCCAGTACTTC.

Regarding this clonotype: One junction end does not reproduce the germline sequence, and a read error may be involved. The chain combines TRBV11-1 with TRBJ2-3, with D possibly being TRBD2 (5 bases). CDR1 is SGHAT and CDR2 is FQDESV in the germline V gene (reference sequence). CDR3 length: 19 amino acids. The CDR3 bases are TGTGCCAGCAGCTCTGGGAGAAACTCTGTTGGAGCCCGCACAGATGCGCAGTATTTT. The encoded protein is CASSSGRNSVGARTDAQYF.

This clonotype came up once. The CDR3 does not end in the conserved phenylalanine or tryptophan, so this is likely a read error. The chain is built from TRBV12-3 or TRBV12-4 and TRBJ2-1; D is uncertain. The CDR3 consists of 12 residues. Trimming cost V 7 bases and J 12 bases, with 16 bases left between them. CDR3 protein: CASTGPWLGQFL. CDR3 DNA: TGTGCCAGCACCGGTCCCTGGCTTGGGCAGTTCTTA.

This clonotype was counted once. One end of the junction varies from germline; a read error may be responsible. V usage is TRBV7-2 and J usage is TRBJ2-1, with D unresolved. This CDR3 contains 17 residues. The germline gives CDR1 SGHTA, CDR2 FQGNSA. In nucleotides, the CDR3 is TGTGCCAGCAGCTTAGCGCTGGGCGGTAGCTCCTACAATGAGCAACTCTTC. Translated: CASSLALGGSSYNEQLF.

Regarding this clonotype: A much larger clone differs by one base, so this may be a read error. The chain carries TRBV30 and TRBJ1-1, with no clear D. The CDR3 runs to 11 residues. Germline loops: CDR1 GTSNPN, CDR2 SVGIG (reference sequence). DNA for the CDR3: TGTGCCTGGGATAACCGGGCTGAATCTTTCTTT. It is translated as CAWDNRAESFF.

Concerning this clonotype itself: The final CDR3 position lacks the conserved phenylalanine or tryptophan, pointing to a likely read error. The genes are TRBV11-3 and TRBJ1-5; tentative D call: TRBD1 (5 bases). Per germline, CDR1 SGHNT and CDR2 YENEEA. The CDR3 is 15 amino acids. Between the trimmed V and J ends, which lost 0 bases and 8 bases, there was a span of 14 bases. The CDR3 protein is CASSLDRGVAKPQHS. The CDR3 DNA is TGTGCCAGCAGCTTAGATCGGGGGGTGGCTAAGCCCCAGCATTCT.

V usage is TRBV4-3 and J usage is TRBJ2-5; D not resolved. V was clipped by 0 bases and J by 5 bases, with 10 bases between them. The CDR3 spans 14 residues. Germline V lookup: CDR1 LGHNA, CDR2 YSLEER. For the CDR3, the DNA is TGCGCCAGCAGCCAAGAGGAGAACCTGGAGACCCAGTACTTC. Protein sequence: CASSQEENLETQYF.

The chain has TRBV29-1 and TRBJ2-5; 10 bases fit TRBD1. The length of the CDR3 is 13 residues. CDR1 SQVTM and CDR2 ANQGSEA come from the germline V gene. After removal of 7 bases from V and 4 bases from J, the junction contained 6 bases not matched to a gene. The CDR3 reads CSGQGAKAETQYF. The CDR3, as DNA: TGCAGCGGACAGGGGGCAAAGGCAGAGACCCAGTACTTC.

As to this clonotype: The junction shows a germline mismatch at one end, possibly a read error. The chain recombines TRBV5-1 with TRBJ1-2; D is undetermined. Germline V gene lookup returns CDR1 SGHRS and CDR2 YFSETQ. This CDR3 region has 13 residues. For the CDR3, the DNA is TGCGCCAGCAGCTTGTTGTCGGACTATGCCTACACCTTC. Its translation: CASSLLSDYAYTF. The whole variable domain, remainder taken from reference TRBV5-1 and TRBJ1-2, is KAGVTQTPRYLIKTRGQQVTLSCSPISGHRSVSWYQQTPGQGLQFLFEYFSETQRNKGNFPGRFSGRQFSNSRSEMNVSTLELGDSALYLCASSLLSDYAYTFGSGTRLTVV.

A word on this clonotype: One junction end disagrees with the germline gene, perhaps due to a read error. The V gene is TRBV28, the J gene TRBJ2-3, with TRBD2 matching 7 bases. CDR3 length: 16 amino acids. CDR1 is MDHEN, CDR2 SYDVKM, per germline. CDR3 DNA sequence: TGTGCCAGCAGTTCTGAGCGGCGGGGGATCACAGATACACAGTATTTT. The encoded protein is CASSSERRGITDTQYF.

As concerns this clonotype: Likely a read error: the CDR3 ends without its conserved phenylalanine or tryptophan. The chain recombines TRBV7-9 with TRBJ1-1; D may be TRBD1 (5 bases). This CDR3 contains 14 residues. Germline values: CDR1 SEHNR, CDR2 FQNEAQ (reference sequence). The CDR3 DNA reads as TGTATCAGCAGCTTAGCGGGGGGAAACACTGAAGCTTTCCTT. Residues: CISSLAGGNTEAFL.

With respect to this clonotype: Sequence at one end of the junction differs from germline and may be a read error. The chain has TRBV20-1 and TRBJ2-6, with D perhaps given as TRBD1 or TRBD2 (5 bases each). This CDR3 is built from 14 residues. Germline V gene data show CDR1 as DFQATT and CDR2 as SNEGSKA (reference sequence). CDR3 in amino acids: CSAHQGRGANVLTF. The DNA for the CDR3 is TGCAGTGCTCATCAGGGCAGAGGGGCCAACGTCTTGACTTTC.

As to this clonotype: At one boundary the junction diverges from the germline segment, which might be a read error. This chain links TRBV29-1 with TRBJ2-2, with a tentative D call TRBD2 (5 bases). Per the germline V gene, CDR1 is SQVTM and CDR2 is ANQGSEA. This CDR3 is built from 14 residues. CDR3 in amino acids: CSVVIGSLTGELFF. The DNA for the CDR3 is TGCAGCGTCGTAATAGGGAGCTTGACCGGGGAGCTCTTTTTT.

This clonotype was counted a few times. One junction end disagrees with the germline gene, perhaps due to a read error. This rearrangement joins TRBV11-2 to TRBJ2-7; D ambiguous. CDR1 and CDR2 from the germline V gene are SGHAT and FQNNGV. CDR3 length: 14 residues. The CDR3 nucleotides read TGTGCCAGCGGCTTACTCGTCGGTGCCTCCGAGCAGTACTTC. Translating gives CASGLLVGASEQYF.

The chain is built from TRBV4-3 and TRBJ2-7; no clear D gene. The CDR3 has 13 amino acids. V was clipped by 7 bases and J by 9 bases, with 19 bases between them. Germline CDR1 LGHNA, CDR2 YSLEER. CDR3 in DNA: TGCGCCAGCACCCCAGGCAAGGGCTGCGGGCAGTACTTC. Translation gives CASTPGKGCGQYF.

In its sample, this clonotype was seen once. The chain uses TRBV14 and TRBJ2-5, with 7 bases lining up with TRBD2. Trimming cost V 7 bases and J 4 bases; bases outside gene matches: 12. This CDR3 is 15 amino acids long. Germline V gives CDR1 SGHDN, CDR2 FVKESK. CDR3 bases: TGTGCCAGCAACCTCCTCCCTGGGAGGGGAGAGACCCAGTACTTC. It encodes CASNLLPGRGETQYF.

This clonotype appeared many times. This chain uses TRBV28 with TRBJ2-2; TRBD1 or TRBD2 may be the D gene (6 bases each). With 4 bases removed from V and 2 bases from J, the gap between germline ends came to 17 bases. Germline-derived CDR1 and CDR2 are MDHEN and SYDVKM. The CDR3 has 17 residues. CDR3 in DNA: TGTGCCAGCAGTTCTCTAGGGGGGAGGATTAACACCGGGGAGCTGTTTTTT. The encoded protein is CASSSLGGRINTGELFF.

The chain recombines TRBV29-1 with TRBJ2-3, with no clear D. Trimming removed 8 bases from V and 4 bases from J, with 10 bases in between. The CDR3 covers 11 residues. Germline CDR1 and CDR2: SQVTM and ANQGSEA. CDR3 sequence: CSIWHADTQYF. DNA of the CDR3: TGCAGCATCTGGCATGCAGATACGCAGTATTTT.

On this clonotype: The junction does not match germline at one end; this may be a read error. This rearrangement joins TRBV29-1 to TRBJ2-5; D perhaps matches TRBD2 (5 bases). This CDR3 contains 15 residues. Germline CDR1 reads SQVTM; CDR2 reads ANQGSEA. This CDR3 reads CNVGYAAGRSGIQYF. The CDR3 DNA reads as TGCAACGTTGGATACGCGGCGGGTAGATCGGGGATCCAGTACTTC.

As to this clonotype: Since no conserved phenylalanine or tryptophan closes the CDR3, a read error is the likely cause. This chain joins TRBV4-1 and TRBJ2-3; D is uncertain. Germline CDR1 and CDR2: MGHRA and YSYEKL. Between the trimmed V and J ends, which lost 6 bases and 4 bases, there was a span of 8 bases. CDR3 length: 12 residues. For the CDR3, the DNA is TGCGCCAGCAGTCACCAGTCAGATACGCAGTATTTG. Translation gives CASSHQSDTQYL.

Notes on this clonotype: Because the CDR3 is missing its conserved closing phenylalanine or tryptophan, this is likely a read error. The limits of the CDR3 on the DNA are not certain, so only TCRdb's listed CDR3 is given. The CDR3 loop reads CASSLESVAQCY. The V gene is TRBV11-2, the J gene TRBJ2-5. Germline V gene sequence: CDR1 SGHAT, CDR2 FQNNGV. Counting both end residues, the CDR3 totals 12 amino acids.

Concerning this clonotype: The conserved phenylalanine or tryptophan is not found at the CDR3 terminus, so this likely reflects a read error. The chain uses TRBV7-9 and TRBJ2-2; 13 bases map to TRBD2. Trimming cost V 4 bases and J 6 bases; bases outside gene matches: 8. Germline loops: CDR1 SEHNR, CDR2 FQNEAQ (reference sequence). This CDR3 region has 17 residues. CDR3: CASSSPGLAGVPGELFT. The CDR3 nucleotides read TGTGCCAGCAGCTCACCCGGACTAGCGGGAGTGCCCGGGGAGCTGTTTACT.

The chain couples TRBV29-1 to TRBJ2-5; D might be TRBD1 or TRBD2, each matching 5 bases. The CDR3 covers 14 residues. The V gene lost 4 bases and the J gene lost 14 bases, with 26 bases spanning the gap. Germline CDR1 SQVTM, CDR2 ANQGSEA. The CDR3, as DNA: TGCAGCGTTGTGTCTGGGACCACATGGGAGACCCTCTACTTC. Translated: CSVVSGTTWETLYF.

On this clonotype: Relative to the germline gene, one junction end is altered; a read error may explain this. The chain uses TRBV6-5 and TRBJ2-1, with D possibly being TRBD2 (5 bases). Germline CDR1 reads MNHEY; CDR2 reads SVGAGI. This CDR3 has 15 residues. CDR3 protein: CASSPSARGYNEHFF. DNA of the CDR3: TGTGCCAGCAGTCCCTCGGCCCGAGGGTACAATGAGCATTTCTTC.